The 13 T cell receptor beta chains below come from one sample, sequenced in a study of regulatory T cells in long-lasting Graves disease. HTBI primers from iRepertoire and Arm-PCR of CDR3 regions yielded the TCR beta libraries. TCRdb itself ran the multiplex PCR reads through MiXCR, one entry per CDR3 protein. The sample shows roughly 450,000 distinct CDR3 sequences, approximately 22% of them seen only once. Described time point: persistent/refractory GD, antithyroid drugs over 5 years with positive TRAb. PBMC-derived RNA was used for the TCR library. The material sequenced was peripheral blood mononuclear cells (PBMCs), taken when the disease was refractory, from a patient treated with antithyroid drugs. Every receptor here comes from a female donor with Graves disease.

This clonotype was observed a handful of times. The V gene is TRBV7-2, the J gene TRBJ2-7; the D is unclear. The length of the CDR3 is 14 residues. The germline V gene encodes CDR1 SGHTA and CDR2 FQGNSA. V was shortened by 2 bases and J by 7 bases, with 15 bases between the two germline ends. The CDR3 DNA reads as TGTGCCAGCAGCTTAAGGTACAATATTAGGGAGCAGTACTTC. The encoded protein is CASSLRYNIREQYF.

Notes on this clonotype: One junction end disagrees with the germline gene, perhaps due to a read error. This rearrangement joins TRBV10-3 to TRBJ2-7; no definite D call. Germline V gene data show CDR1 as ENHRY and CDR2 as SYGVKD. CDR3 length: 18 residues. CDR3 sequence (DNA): TGTGCCATCAGTAGTAGTCCACTTAGAGCTCAGAACTCCAACGAGCAGTACTTC. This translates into CAISSSPLRAQNSNEQYF.

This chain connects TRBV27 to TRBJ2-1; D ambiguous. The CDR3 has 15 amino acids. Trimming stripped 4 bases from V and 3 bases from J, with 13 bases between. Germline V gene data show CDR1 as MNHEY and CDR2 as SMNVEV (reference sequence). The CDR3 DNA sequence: TGTGCCAGCAGTTCTAATCTGGGTTACTACAATGAGCAGTTCTTC. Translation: CASSSNLGYYNEQFF.

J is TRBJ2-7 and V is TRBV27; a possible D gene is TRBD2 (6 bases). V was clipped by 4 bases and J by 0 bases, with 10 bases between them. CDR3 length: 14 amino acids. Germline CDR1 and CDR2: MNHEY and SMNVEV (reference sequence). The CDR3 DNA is TGTGCCAGCAGTTCGGCGGGAACCTCCTACGAGCAGTACTTC. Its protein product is CASSSAGTSYEQYF.

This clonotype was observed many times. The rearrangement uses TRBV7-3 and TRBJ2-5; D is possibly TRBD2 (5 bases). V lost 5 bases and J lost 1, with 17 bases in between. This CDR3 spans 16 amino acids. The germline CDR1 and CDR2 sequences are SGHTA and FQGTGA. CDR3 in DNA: TGTGCCAGCAGCCCAACAGCGGATGGAGGCCAAGAGACCCAGTACTTC. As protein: CASSPTADGGQETQYF.

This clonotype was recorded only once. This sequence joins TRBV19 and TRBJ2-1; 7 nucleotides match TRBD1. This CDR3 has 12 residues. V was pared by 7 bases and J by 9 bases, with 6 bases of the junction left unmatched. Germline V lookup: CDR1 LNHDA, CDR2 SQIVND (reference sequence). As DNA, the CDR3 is TGTGCCAGTATAGGGACAGTCGGTGAGCAGTTCTTC. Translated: CASIGTVGEQFF.

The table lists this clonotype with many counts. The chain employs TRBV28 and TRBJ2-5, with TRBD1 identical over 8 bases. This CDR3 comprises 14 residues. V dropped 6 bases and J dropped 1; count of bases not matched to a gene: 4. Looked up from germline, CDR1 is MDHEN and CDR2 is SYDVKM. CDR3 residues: CASSPDRGQETQYF. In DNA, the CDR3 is TGTGCCAGCAGCCCCGACAGGGGCCAAGAGACCCAGTACTTC.

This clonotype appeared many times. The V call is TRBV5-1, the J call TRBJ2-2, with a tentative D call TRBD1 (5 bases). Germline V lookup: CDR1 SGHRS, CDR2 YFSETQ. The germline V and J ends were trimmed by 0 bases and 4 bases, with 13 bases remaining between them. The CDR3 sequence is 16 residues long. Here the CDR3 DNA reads TGCGCCAGCAGCTTGGGCGTCTCTAGGGGCACCGGGGAGCTGTTTTTT. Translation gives CASSLGVSRGTGELFF.

Here the CDR3 reads CSAYDTGGAGHTF. In DNA, the CDR3 is TGCAGTGCTTATGACACAGGGGGCGCAGGCCACACCTTC. This chain joins TRBV20-1 and TRBJ1-2; 9 nucleotides align to TRBD1. The CDR3 sequence is 13 residues long. Germline V gene sequence: CDR1 DFQATT, CDR2 SNEGSKA (reference sequence). Trimming removed 5 bases from V and 12 bases from J; junction bases left unmatched: 13.

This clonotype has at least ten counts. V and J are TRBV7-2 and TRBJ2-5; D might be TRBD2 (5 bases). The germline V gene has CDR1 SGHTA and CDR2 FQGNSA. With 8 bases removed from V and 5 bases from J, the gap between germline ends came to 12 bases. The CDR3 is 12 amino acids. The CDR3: CASRGLAETQYF. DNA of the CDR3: TGTGCCAGCCGCGGGCTAGCTGAGACCCAGTACTTC. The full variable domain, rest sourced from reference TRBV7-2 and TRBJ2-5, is GAGVSQSPSNKVTEKGKDVELRCDPISGHTALYWYRQSLGQGLEFLIYFQGNSAPDKSGLPSDRFSAERTGGSVSTLTIQRTQQEDSAVYLCASRGLAETQYFGPGTRLLVL.

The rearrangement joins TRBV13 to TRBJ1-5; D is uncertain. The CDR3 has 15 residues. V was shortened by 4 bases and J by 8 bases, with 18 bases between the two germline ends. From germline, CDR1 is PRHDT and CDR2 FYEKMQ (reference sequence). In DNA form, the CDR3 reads TGTGCCAGCAGCTCCTCGGACGGAAAAAGGGAGCCCCAGCATTTT. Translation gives CASSSSDGKREPQHF.

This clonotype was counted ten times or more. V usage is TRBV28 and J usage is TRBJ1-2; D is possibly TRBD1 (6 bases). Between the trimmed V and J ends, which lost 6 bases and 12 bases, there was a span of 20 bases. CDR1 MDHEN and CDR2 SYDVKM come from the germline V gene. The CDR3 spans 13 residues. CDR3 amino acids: CASSSAGAIGHTF. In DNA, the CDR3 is TGTGCCAGCAGCTCCGCGGGGGCGATCGGCCACACCTTC.

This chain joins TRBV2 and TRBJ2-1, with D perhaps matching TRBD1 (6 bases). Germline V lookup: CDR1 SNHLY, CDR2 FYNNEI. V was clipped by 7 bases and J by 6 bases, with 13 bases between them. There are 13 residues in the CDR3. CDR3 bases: TGTGCCAGCACGGAGCAGGGGCTCAATGAGCAGTTCTTC. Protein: CASTEQGLNEQFF.